This record covers a single TCR beta chain. Its antigen is still unknown. The source of the sample is a study of cytomegalovirus exposure and HLA in healthy donors. General study findings and limits: Earlier analysis found most TCR beta V segments productive about 87% or about 30% of the time. There was a cluster of highly shared sequence variants that was likely a sequencing artifact. In a later analysis, the majority of CMV-associated beta chains seemingly showed HLA restriction. The listing of 150 or so TCR beta chains classed them as cytomegalovirus-associated.

V was clipped by 6 bases and J by 2 bases; unmatched bases: 9. Per the germline V gene, CDR1 is WSHSY and CDR2 is SAAADI. CDR3 length equals 16 residues. With 60 Vbeta and 13 Jbeta primers, the PCR was carried out. Profiled with immunoSEQ multiplex PCR; TCRdb holds only in-frame clones, not every one. This table has under 250,000 clones, 79% appearing once. The origin of this receptor is a woman younger than 45 in good health and CMV-seropositive. The sample consisted of PBMCs. V is TRBV10-2 and J is TRBJ2-3, with 9 bases that match TRBD2. CDR3 coding DNA: TGCGCCAGCAGAATTGTTCTAGCGGGGCCCACAGATACGCAGTATTTT. It codes for CASRIVLAGPTDTQYF.